Below, one T cell receptor beta chain is given with its context. Its antigen is unknown. This same CDR3 is encoded by further DNA sequences in the sample. This sample stems from a study of cytomegalovirus exposure and HLA in healthy donors. The PCR had 60 Vbeta and 13 Jbeta primers. Repertoires were generated with immunoSEQ multiplex PCR, while TCRdb's copy carries only in-frame clones and drops some. The table lists 40,000 to 55,000 clones, 73% of them singletons. General observations from the study: Researchers reported in a later analysis that a missense DCLRE1C variant was tied to TCR beta V- and J-gene trimming. It was 150 to 200 TCR beta chains that were listed as cytomegalovirus-associated.

The ends were cut back, 3 bases at V and 1 base at J, with 6 bases in the middle. CDR1 and CDR2 from the germline V gene are LNHDA and SQIVND (reference sequence). The CDR3 runs 13 residues. Among the donors, all were healthy bone marrow donors. The genes are TRBV19 and TRBJ1-1; no reliable D call. This TCR was sampled from a young man in good health and CMV-seronegative. Material: PBMCs. The CDR3 spells CASSIGQNTEAFF. CDR3 bases: TGTGCCAGTAGTATTGGGCAGAACACTGAAGCTTTCTTT.